The entry that follows covers one T cell receptor beta chain sequence. A J-beta primer mix and a sample-barcoded 5' primer were used in a second PCR of roughly 6 to 11 cycles. TCRdb reprocessed the 5' RACE reads with MiXCR, giving one entry per CDR3 protein. Here the sample spans nearly 800,000 distinct CDR3 sequences, about 61% being singletons. The sample is drawn from a study of blood T cells in healthy people across ages. The TCR originated in a man aged 40-50 years in good health. The sample consisted of blood.

The CDR3 reads CSVRTGRGWQYF. The DNA of the CDR3 is TGCAGTGTAAGGACCGGGAGAGGCTGGCAGTATTTT. V usage is TRBV20-1 and J usage is TRBJ2-3, with D tentatively TRBD2 (6 bases). Germline CDR1 DFQATT, CDR2 SNEGSKA (reference sequence). The germline V and J ends were trimmed by 7 bases and 11 bases, with 19 bases remaining between them. This CDR3 has 12 amino acids.